Below, 15 T cell receptor beta chains from the same sample are listed, as sequenced in a study of blood T cell repertoires in COVID-19. The method was immunoSEQ multiplex PCR; TCRdb's version includes in-frame clones alone and lacks a portion of them. The table records over 150,000 clones, around 83% of them present only once. The sample was peripheral blood. Every receptor here comes from an older woman with acute or convalescent COVID-19.

This sequence joins TRBV4-1 and TRBJ2-7; 9 nucleotides match TRBD1. Germline V lookup: CDR1 MGHRA, CDR2 YSYEKL. Germline trimming cut 5 bases from V and 6 bases from J; bases unmatched to any gene: 8. The CDR3 runs to 14 residues. The CDR3 nucleotides are TGCGCCAGCAGCGACCGACAGGGGGGACGCGAGCAGTACGTC. It translates to CASSDRQGGREQYV.

This chain links TRBV6-6 with TRBJ1-2; TRBD1 might be the D (5 bases). The V end was cut by 7 bases, the J end by 2 bases, with 14 bases between. From germline, CDR1 is MNHNY and CDR2 SVGAGI (reference sequence). The CDR3 totals 14 residues. The CDR3 loop is CASTEPPGNYGYTF. For the CDR3, the DNA is TGTGCCAGCACCGAACCCCCAGGGAACTATGGCTACACCTTC.

The chain combines TRBV11-2 with TRBJ2-7, with D tentatively TRBD1 (6 bases). Germline V CDR1 and CDR2: SGHAT, FQNNGV. This CDR3 region has 13 residues. V lost 6 bases and J 5 bases, leaving 14 bases between the germline ends. The DNA of the CDR3 is TGTGCCAGCAGTTTCCTACAGGGCCACGAGCAGTACTTC. It yields the protein CASSFLQGHEQYF.

V and J are TRBV5-4 and TRBJ2-7; D is possibly TRBD1 (6 bases). The CDR3 length is 15 residues. The germline V gene encodes CDR1 SGHNT and CDR2 YYREEE (reference sequence). V lost 3 bases to trimming and J lost 4 bases, with 17 bases between them. CDR3 residues: CASSYHPRDTYEQYF. For the CDR3, the DNA is TGTGCCAGCAGCTATCACCCTCGGGACACTTACGAGCAGTACTTC.

The chain recombines TRBV19 with TRBJ1-2, with TRBD1 matching over 11 bases. Per germline, CDR1 LNHDA and CDR2 SQIVND (reference sequence). There are 15 residues in the CDR3. With 3 bases clipped from V and 8 bases from J, the junction kept 8 bases outside the gene matches. The DNA for the CDR3 is TGTGCCAGTAGTATCGTCAGGACAGGGGGCGACGGCTACACCTTC. Its translation: CASSIVRTGGDGYTF.

This clone has more than one count but fewer than ten. The chain's CDR3 is CASSYSRTAYEQYF. The CDR3 DNA is TGTGCCAGCAGTTACTCCCGGACAGCCTACGAGCAGTACTTC. The J gene is TRBJ2-7, the V gene TRBV6-5; tentatively, D is TRBD1 (6 bases). Germline-derived CDR1 and CDR2 are MNHEY and SVGAGI. CDR3 length: 14 residues. The V gene lost 0 bases and the J gene lost 2 bases, with 8 bases spanning the gap.

This clone was detected only once. The chain is built from TRBV20-1 and TRBJ1-1, with D hard to call. The CDR3 runs 13 residues. V was shortened by 3 bases and J by 2 bases, with 10 bases between the two germline ends. Germline V gene data show CDR1 as DFQATT and CDR2 as SNEGSKA (reference sequence). CDR3 nucleotides: TGCAGTGCTAGTGGGAGATTCAACACTGAAGCTTTCTTT. Translation gives CSASGRFNTEAFF.

This clone was detected a few times. The V call is TRBV4-2, the J call TRBJ1-3; no reliable D call. In germline, CDR1 is LGHNA, CDR2 YNFKEQ. Trimming removed 8 bases from V and 2 bases from J, with 16 bases in between. There are 15 residues in the CDR3. CDR3 protein: CASRSLFETGNTIYF. The CDR3 DNA reads TGTGCCAGCCGCTCCCTCTTTGAGACTGGAAACACCATATATTTT.

The chain joins TRBV30 to TRBJ1-1; a weak D match, TRBD1 (6 bases). Trimming took 0 bases from V and 6 from J, leaving 29 bases between them. Germline V gene sequence: CDR1 GTSNPN, CDR2 SVGIG (reference sequence). The length of the CDR3 is 19 residues. The chain's CDR3 is CAWSVIVRAGAVSYAEAFF. The DNA for the CDR3 is TGTGCCTGGAGTGTAATAGTTCGGGCAGGGGCTGTATCTTACGCTGAAGCTTTCTTT.

The chain has TRBV28 and TRBJ2-1; D possibly corresponds to TRBD1 (5 bases). CDR1 is MDHEN and CDR2 is SYDVKM in the germline V gene. The V gene lost 2 bases and the J gene lost 0 bases, with 8 bases spanning the gap. There are 15 residues in the CDR3. The CDR3 DNA follows: TGTGCCAGCAGTTTACGACAGAGCTCCTACAATGAGCAGTTCTTC. Protein sequence: CASSLRQSSYNEQFF.

The CDR3 loop is CASSIADRSVFGNTIYF. CDR3 coding DNA: TGTGCCAGTAGTATCGCGGACAGAAGTGTTTTTGGAAACACCATATATTTT. This chain uses TRBV19 with TRBJ1-3; D is perhaps TRBD1 (6 bases). Trimming removed 3 bases from V and 3 bases from J, with 18 bases in between. The germline V gene has CDR1 LNHDA and CDR2 SQIVND (reference sequence). The CDR3 spans 17 residues.

The V gene is TRBV28, the J gene TRBJ1-2, with 8 bases aligning to TRBD1. This CDR3 comprises 17 residues. Trimming at V came to 5 bases and at J to 3 bases, leaving 14 bases not matched to a gene. Germline-derived CDR1 and CDR2 are MDHEN and SYDVKM. CDR3 loop: CASSPLNPGGSYYGYTF. The CDR3 DNA is TGTGCCAGCAGTCCTCTCAACCCAGGGGGCAGCTACTATGGCTACACCTTC.

The chain couples TRBV19 to TRBJ2-7, with D unresolved. V was shortened by 6 bases and J by 0 bases, with 6 bases between the two germline ends. Germline loops: CDR1 LNHDA, CDR2 SQIVND (reference sequence). CDR3 size: 12 residues. CDR3 residues: CASRQNSYEQYF. CDR3 bases: TGTGCCAGTAGACAGAACTCCTACGAGCAGTACTTC.

The genes are TRBV5-1 and TRBJ2-7; D is possibly TRBD1 (5 bases). V lost 5 bases and J 3 bases, leaving 12 bases between the germline ends. The CDR3 is 13 residues long. In germline, CDR1 is SGHRS, CDR2 YFSETQ. The CDR3 nucleotides read TGCGCCAGCAGGCAGACAGAAAACTACGAGCAGTACTTC. This sequence encodes CASRQTENYEQYF.

V is TRBV3-1 (or the pseudogene TRBV3-2) and J is TRBJ2-1; TRBD2 matches 9 bases. Per the germline V gene, CDR1 is LGHDT and CDR2 is YNNKEL (reference sequence). Germline trimming cut 3 bases from V and 12 bases from J; bases unmatched to any gene: 15. This CDR3 comprises 16 residues. CDR3 sequence (DNA): TGTGCCAGCAGCCAGAGGGCGGGACTAGCCGACCCTTGGCAGTTCTTC. Amino acid sequence: CASSQRAGLADPWQFF.